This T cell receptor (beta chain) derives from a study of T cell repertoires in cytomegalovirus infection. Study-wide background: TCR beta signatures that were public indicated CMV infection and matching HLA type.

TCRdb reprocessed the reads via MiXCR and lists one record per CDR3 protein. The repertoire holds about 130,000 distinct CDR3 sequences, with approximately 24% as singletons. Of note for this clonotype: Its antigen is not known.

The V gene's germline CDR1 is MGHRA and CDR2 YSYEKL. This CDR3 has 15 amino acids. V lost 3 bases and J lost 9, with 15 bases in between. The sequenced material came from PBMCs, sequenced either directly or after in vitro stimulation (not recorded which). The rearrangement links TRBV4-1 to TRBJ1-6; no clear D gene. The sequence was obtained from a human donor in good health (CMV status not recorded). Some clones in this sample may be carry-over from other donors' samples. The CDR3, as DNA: TGCGCCAGCAGCCAGTTCGGGCAGGCGGGTTCACCCCTCCACTTT. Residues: CASSQFGQAGSPLHF.